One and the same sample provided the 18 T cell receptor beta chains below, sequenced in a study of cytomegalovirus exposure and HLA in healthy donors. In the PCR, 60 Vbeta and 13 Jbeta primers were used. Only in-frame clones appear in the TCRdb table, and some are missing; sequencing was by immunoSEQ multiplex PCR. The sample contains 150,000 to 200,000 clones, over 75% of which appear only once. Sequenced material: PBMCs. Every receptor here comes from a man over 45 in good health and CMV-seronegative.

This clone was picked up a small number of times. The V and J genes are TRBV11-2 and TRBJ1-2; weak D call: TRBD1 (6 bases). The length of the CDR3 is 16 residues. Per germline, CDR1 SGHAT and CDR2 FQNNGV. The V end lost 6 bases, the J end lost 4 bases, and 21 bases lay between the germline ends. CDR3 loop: CASSQSDSMWLYGYTF. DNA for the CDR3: TGTGCCAGCAGTCAGTCGGACAGTATGTGGCTCTATGGCTACACCTTC.

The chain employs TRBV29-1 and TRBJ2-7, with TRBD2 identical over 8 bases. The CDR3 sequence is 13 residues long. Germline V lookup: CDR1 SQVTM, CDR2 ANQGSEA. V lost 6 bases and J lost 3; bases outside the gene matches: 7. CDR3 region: CSVEDGRGYEQYF. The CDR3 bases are TGCAGCGTGGAGGACGGGAGGGGCTACGAGCAGTACTTC.

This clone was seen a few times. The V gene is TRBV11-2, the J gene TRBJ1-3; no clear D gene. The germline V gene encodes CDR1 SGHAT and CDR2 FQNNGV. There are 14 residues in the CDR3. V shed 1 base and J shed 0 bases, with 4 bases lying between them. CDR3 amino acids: CASSLGSSGNTIYF. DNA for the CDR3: TGTGCCAGCAGCTTAGGCAGCTCTGGAAACACCATATATTTT.

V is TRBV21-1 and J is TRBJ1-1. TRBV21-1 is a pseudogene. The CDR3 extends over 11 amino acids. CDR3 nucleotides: TGTGCCAGACTTCCGGGTCAAGTCGCTTTCTTT. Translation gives CARLPGQVAFF.

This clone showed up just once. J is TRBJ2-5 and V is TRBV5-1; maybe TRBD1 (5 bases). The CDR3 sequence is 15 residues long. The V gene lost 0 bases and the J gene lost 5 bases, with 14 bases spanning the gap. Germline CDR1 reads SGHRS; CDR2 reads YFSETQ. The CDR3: CASSLAGDRRETQYF. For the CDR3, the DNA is TGCGCCAGCAGCTTGGCCGGAGACAGAAGGGAGACCCAGTACTTC.

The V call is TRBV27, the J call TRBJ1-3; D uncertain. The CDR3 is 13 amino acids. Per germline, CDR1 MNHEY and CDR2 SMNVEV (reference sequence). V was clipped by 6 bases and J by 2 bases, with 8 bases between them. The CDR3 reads CASSRVAGNTIYF. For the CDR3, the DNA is TGTGCCAGCAGCCGCGTGGCTGGAAACACCATATATTTT.

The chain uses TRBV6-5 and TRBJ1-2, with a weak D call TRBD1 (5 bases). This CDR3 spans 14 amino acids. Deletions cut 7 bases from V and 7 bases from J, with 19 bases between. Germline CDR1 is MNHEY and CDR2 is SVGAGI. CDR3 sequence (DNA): TGTGCCAGCACAGCGGCCTCGGGGGGGGTTGGCTACACCTTC. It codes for CASTAASGGVGYTF.

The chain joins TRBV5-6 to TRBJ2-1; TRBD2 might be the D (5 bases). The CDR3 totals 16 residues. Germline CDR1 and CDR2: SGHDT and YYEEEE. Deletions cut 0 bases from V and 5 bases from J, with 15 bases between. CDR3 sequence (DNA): TGTGCCAGCAGCTTGGGTCCCGGGATCCTAAACAATGAGCAGTTCTTC. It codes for CASSLGPGILNNEQFF.

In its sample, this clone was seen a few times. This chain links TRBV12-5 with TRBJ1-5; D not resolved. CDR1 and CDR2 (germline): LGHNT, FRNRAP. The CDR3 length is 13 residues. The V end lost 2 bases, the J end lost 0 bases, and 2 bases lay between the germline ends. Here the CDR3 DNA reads TGTGCTAGTGGTTTGTATAGCAATCAGCCCCAGCATTTT. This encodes CASGLYSNQPQHF.

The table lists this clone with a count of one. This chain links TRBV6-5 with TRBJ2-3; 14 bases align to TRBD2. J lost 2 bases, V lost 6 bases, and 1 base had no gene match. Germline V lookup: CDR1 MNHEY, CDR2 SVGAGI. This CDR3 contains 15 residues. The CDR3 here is CASRGLAGDTDTQYF. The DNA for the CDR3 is TGTGCCAGCAGGGGACTAGCGGGGGACACAGATACGCAGTATTTT.

The CDR3 DNA is TGTGCCAGCAACCAACAGTGGACAGCCACCGGGGAGCTGTTTTTT. Protein sequence: CASNQQWTATGELFF. V and J are TRBV6-5 and TRBJ2-2; TRBD1 might be the D (6 bases). The CDR3 is made up of 15 amino acids. Germline V CDR1 and CDR2: MNHEY, SVGAGI. V lost 7 bases and J 4 bases, leaving 16 bases between the germline ends.

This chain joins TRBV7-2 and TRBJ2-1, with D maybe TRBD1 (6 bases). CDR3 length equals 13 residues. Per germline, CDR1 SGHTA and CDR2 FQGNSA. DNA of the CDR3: TGTGCAATCACAGGGACCTCCTACAATGAGCAGTTCTTC. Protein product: CAITGTSYNEQFF.

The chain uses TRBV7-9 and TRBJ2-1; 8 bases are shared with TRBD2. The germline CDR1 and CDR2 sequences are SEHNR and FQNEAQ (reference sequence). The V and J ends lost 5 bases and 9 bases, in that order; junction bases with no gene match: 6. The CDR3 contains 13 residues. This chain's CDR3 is CASSRGGWSEQFF. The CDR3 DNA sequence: TGTGCCAGCAGCCGGGGGGGGTGGAGTGAGCAGTTCTTC. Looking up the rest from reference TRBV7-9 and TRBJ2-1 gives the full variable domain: DTGVSQNPRHKITKRGQNVTFRCDPISEHNRLYWYRQTLGQGPEFLTYFQNEAQLEKSRLLSDRFSAERPKGSFSTLEIQRTEQGDSAMYLCASSRGGWSEQFFGPGTRLTVL.

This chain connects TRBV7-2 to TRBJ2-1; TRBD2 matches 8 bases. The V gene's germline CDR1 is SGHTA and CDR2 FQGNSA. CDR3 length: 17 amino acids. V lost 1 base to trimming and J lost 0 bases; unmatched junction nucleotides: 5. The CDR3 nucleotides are TGTGCCAGCAGCTTAGTCGCGGGGGGAAGCTCCTACAATGAGCAGTTCTTC. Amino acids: CASSLVAGGSSYNEQFF.

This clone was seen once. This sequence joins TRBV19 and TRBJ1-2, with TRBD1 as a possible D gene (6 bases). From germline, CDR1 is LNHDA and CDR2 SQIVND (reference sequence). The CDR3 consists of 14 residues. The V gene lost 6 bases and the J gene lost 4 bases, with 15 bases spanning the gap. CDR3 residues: CASSALTGIYGYTF. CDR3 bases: TGTGCCAGTAGCGCCCTGACAGGAATCTATGGCTACACCTTC.

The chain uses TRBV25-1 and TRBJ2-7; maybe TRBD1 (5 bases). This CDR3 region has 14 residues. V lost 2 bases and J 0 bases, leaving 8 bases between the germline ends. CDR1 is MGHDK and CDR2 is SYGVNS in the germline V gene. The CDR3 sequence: CASSEPGISYEQYF. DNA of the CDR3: TGTGCCAGCAGTGAACCAGGGATCTCCTACGAGCAGTACTTC.

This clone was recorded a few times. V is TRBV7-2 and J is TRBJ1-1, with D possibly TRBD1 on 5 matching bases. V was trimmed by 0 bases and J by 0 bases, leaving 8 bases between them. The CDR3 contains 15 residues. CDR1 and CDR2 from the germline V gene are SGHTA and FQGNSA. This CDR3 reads CASSLAGGMNTEAFF. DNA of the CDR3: TGTGCCAGCAGCTTAGCGGGGGGGATGAACACTGAAGCTTTCTTT.

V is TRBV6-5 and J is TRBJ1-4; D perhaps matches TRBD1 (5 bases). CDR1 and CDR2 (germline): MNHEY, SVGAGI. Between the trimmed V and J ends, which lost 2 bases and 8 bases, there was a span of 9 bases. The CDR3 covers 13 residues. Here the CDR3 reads CASSYGQGEKLFF. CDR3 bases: TGTGCCAGCAGTTACGGGCAGGGAGAAAAACTGTTTTTT.